The rows below give T cell receptor beta chains drawn from one sample of a study of T-cell reconstitution after alpha-beta-depleted transplantation in children. A single record per CDR3 protein comes from TCRdb applying MiXCR to the PCR reads. Of about 200,000 distinct CDR3 sequences in the sample, more than 15% are singletons; the top ten hold 40% to 50%. The sample consisted of PBMCs, mostly from graft donor cells, taken 360 days after TCRalphabeta/CD19-depleted stem cell transplant. Receptor source: a male patient under 10 years old who had a stem cell transplant for acute lymphoblastic leukemia, so the T cells may come from the graft donor. CDR3s include the opening cysteine and the closing phenylalanine or tryptophan. Fields, in order: V gene, clone size, J gene, D gene, CDR3 DNA, CDR3 protein. A D gene is named only where the DNA matches it firmly. The size field is filled for only some rows; it gives once, few, many or a size class.

TRBV4-2	few	TRBJ2-6	.	TGTGCCAGCAGCCGGGGACGGCCCTCTGGGGCCAACGTCCTGACTTTC	CASSRGRPSGANVLTF
TRBV14	.	TRBJ2-3	TRBD2	TGTGCCAGCAGCCAGCTAGCGGGGCCCACAGATACGCAGTATTTT	CASSQLAGPTDTQYF
TRBV12-3/TRBV12-4	.	TRBJ2-7	TRBD1	TGTGCCAGCAGTTTACGGACAGGCGACTTGAGGTACGAGCAGTACTTC	CASSLRTGDLRYEQYF
TRBV10-3	.	TRBJ2-1	.	TGTGCCATCAGATCAGGGGATAATGAGCAGTTCTTC	CAIRSGDNEQFF
TRBV7-2	.	TRBJ2-2	.	TGTGCCAGCAGCTTACACTCCAGCCCGAACACCGGGGAGCTGTTTTTT	CASSLHSSPNTGELFF
TRBV28	.	TRBJ2-3	.	TGTGCCAGCAGTGCCGGGAGGGGGCTCCCCCTTAGCACAGATACGCAGTATTTT	CASSAGRGLPLSTDTQYF
TRBV6-2/TRBV6-3	few	TRBJ2-7	.	TGTGCCAGCAGAGAGGCCCTGTCCCCCTACGAGCAGTACTTC	CASREALSPYEQYF
TRBV12-3/TRBV12-4	.	TRBJ2-7	.	TGTGCCAGCAGTCGGCTCAGCTCCTACGAGCAGTACTTC	CASSRLSSYEQYF
TRBV14	.	TRBJ2-7	.	TGTGCCAGCAGCCAAGTTAGGGGTCACGAGCAGTACTTC	CASSQVRGHEQYF
TRBV11-3	.	TRBJ2-4	TRBD1	TGTGCCAGCAGCTTAGATCCAGGGGGCATTCAGTACTTC	CASSLDPGGIQYF
TRBV12-3/TRBV12-4	.	TRBJ1-5	.	TGTGCCAGCAGTTTACGGCCAGGGGTGTCGGATCAGCCCCAGCATTTT	CASSLRPGVSDQPQHF
TRBV7-9	.	TRBJ1-5	.	TGTGCCAGCAGCTTAGGGGAACCCAATCAGCCCCAGCATTTT	CASSLGEPNQPQHF
TRBV10-3	.	TRBJ2-1	TRBD1	TGTGCCATCAGCCCGAGGACAGGGGAGAATGAGCAGTTCTTC	CAISPRTGENEQFF
TRBV3-1	.	TRBJ2-1	TRBD1	TGTGCCAGCAGCCAAGTCGGGACAGGGGGCCGCAATGAGCAGTTCTTC	CASSQVGTGGRNEQFF
TRBV29-1	.	TRBJ2-1	.	TGCAGCGTTGAGGGTCAGGGGCCTCGCTTC	CSVEGQGPRF
TRBV9	.	TRBJ2-5	.	TGTGCCAGCAGCGTAGATGGAAGGGTCGGAGAGACCCAGTACTTC	CASSVDGRVGETQYF
TRBV10-3	few	TRBJ2-7	.	TGTGCCATCAGTGATATGATGGGTGTGTACGAGCAGTACTTC	CAISDMMGVYEQYF
TRBV7-8	.	TRBJ1-1	TRBD1	TGTGCCAGCAGCTTAGGTCCAGGGGGCTACACTGAAGCTTTCTTT	CASSLGPGGYTEAFF
TRBV29-1	.	TRBJ2-5	.	TGCAGCGTTGTGCTGGGTACAGAGACCCAGTACTTC	CSVVLGTETQYF
TRBV6-4	.	TRBJ1-2	.	TGTGCCAGCAGTGAGGGTCAGACGAGGGATGGCTACACCTTC	CASSEGQTRDGYTF
TRBV7-2	few	TRBJ1-5	.	TGTGCCAGCAGCTTAATAGGCAGAGATAGCAATCAGCCCCAGCATTTT	CASSLIGRDSNQPQHF
TRBV10-1	.	TRBJ2-7	.	TGCGCCATAACGCGTGTCGAGCAGTACTTC	CAITRVEQYF
TRBV10-3	.	TRBJ2-1	.	TGTGCCATCATGGCAGGGCCGTATGAGCAGTTCTTC	CAIMAGPYEQFF
TRBV19	.	TRBJ2-3	.	TGTGCCAGTAGTATAGACGCGACCCGAATTAAGACAGATACGCAGTATTTT	CASSIDATRIKTDTQYF
TRBV7-2	few	TRBJ1-5	.	TGTGCCAGCAGCTTAGACGGGAGGGGCAATCAGCCCCAGCATTTT	CASSLDGRGNQPQHF
TRBV7-9	few	TRBJ1-1	.	TGTGCCAGCAGCTTAGACACTTGGCGGAACACTGAAGCTTTCTTT	CASSLDTWRNTEAFF
TRBV4-1	.	TRBJ1-1	.	TGCGCCAGCAGCCCGTCGGAGCGGATGATGGGGGCCAAGAGTGAAGCTTTCTTT	CASSPSERMMGAKSEAFF
TRBV5-4	.	TRBJ2-3	.	TGTGCCAGCAGCTTGTCCAGGATCTCAGATACGCAGTATTTT	CASSLSRISDTQYF